Presented here are 14 T cell receptor beta chains from one specimen sequenced in a study of T cell repertoires in cytomegalovirus infection. Which antigens these TCRs recognize remains unknown. TCRdb reprocessed the reads via MiXCR and lists one record per CDR3 protein. Counted here are 900,000 to 950,000 distinct CDR3 sequences, around 31% occurring once; the ten biggest clones make up 11% to 15%. The sequenced sample was cultured CD8+ T cells from PBMCs, obtained from culture after CMV antigen stimulation. These TCRs come from a human donor in good health (CMV status not recorded). Some clones in this sample may be carry-over from other donors' samples.

Only a few counts were recorded for this clonotype. J is TRBJ2-3 and V is TRBV28, with 8 nucleotides matching TRBD2. This CDR3 contains 23 residues. The germline gives CDR1 MDHEN, CDR2 SYDVKM. V trimming: 1 base; J trimming: 0 bases; junction bases outside the gene matches: 24. The CDR3 is CASSLLRVGGVLAGNSSTDTQYF. The CDR3 region has the DNA TGTGCCAGCAGTTTATTGCGGGTTGGAGGGGTTCTAGCGGGCAATTCTAGCACAGATACGCAGTATTTT.

The chain combines TRBV29-1 with TRBJ2-7; 9 bases line up with TRBD1. Germline V gene data show CDR1 as SQVTM and CDR2 as ANQGSEA. The CDR3 runs to 13 residues. With 7 bases clipped from V and 7 bases from J, the junction kept 11 bases outside the gene matches. CDR3 protein: CSASGTGGVEQYV. For the CDR3, the DNA is TGCAGCGCCTCTGGAACAGGGGGCGTAGAGCAGTACGTC.

Turning to this clonotype: A much larger clone lies a single base off, so this may be a read error. The V call is TRBV7-2, the J call TRBJ2-3; tentatively, D is TRBD2 (5 bases). The CDR3 extends over 16 amino acids. Trimming removed 3 bases from V and 0 bases from J, with 13 bases in between. Germline loops: CDR1 SGHTA, CDR2 FQGNSA. CDR3 coding DNA: TGTGCCAGCAGCTTGTCGGTTAGCGCTAGCACAGATACGCAGTATTTT. It translates to CASSLSVSASTDTQYF.

With regard to this clonotype: One junction end disagrees with the germline gene, perhaps due to a read error. The chain couples TRBV7-6 to TRBJ2-1; 12 positions agree with TRBD2. CDR1 is SGHVS and CDR2 is FNYEAQ in the germline V gene. This CDR3 comprises 20 residues. CDR3 sequence: CTSSLRASGGASSSYNEQFF. The CDR3 DNA sequence: TGTACCAGCAGCTTAAGGGCTAGCGGGGGGGCCTCGAGCTCCTACAATGAGCAGTTCTTC.

V and J are TRBV7-3 and TRBJ2-3; a weak D match, TRBD2 (7 bases). Trimming left V 4 bases short and J 14 bases short, with 25 bases between. The CDR3 is 15 residues long. The germline CDR1 and CDR2 sequences are SGHTA and FQGTGA. In DNA form, the CDR3 reads TGTGCCAGCAGCTCGCTTATCGGACTAGGGGGGAATCCGTATTTT. Translating it yields CASSSLIGLGGNPYF.

This chain links TRBV7-9 with TRBJ2-1; tentative D call: TRBD2 (6 bases). This CDR3 spans 15 amino acids. The V end was cut by 6 bases, the J end by 7 bases, with 19 bases between. In germline, CDR1 is SEHNR, CDR2 FQNEAQ (reference sequence). The CDR3 nucleotides read TGTGCCAGCAGTCTTCAGGGAAGGAGGGGAAATGAGCAGTTCTTC. Protein: CASSLQGRRGNEQFF.

There are a few counts of this clonotype. The chain recombines TRBV28 with TRBJ2-2; possibly TRBD2 for D (5 bases). Trimming pared 9 bases from V and 6 bases from J, leaving 20 bases between. The CDR3 runs to 15 residues. Germline V gene sequence: CDR1 MDHEN, CDR2 SYDVKM. The CDR3, as DNA: TGTGCCAGGAGCAGTAGGGAGTCATGGGCCGGGGAGCTGTTTTTT. Translation gives CARSSRESWAGELFF.

This clonotype showed up just once. The CDR3 nucleotides read TGTGCCGAAAAGACAGGGTACAACTATGGCTACACCTTC. Amino acid sequence: CAEKTGYNYGYTF. The V gene is TRBV2, the J gene TRBJ1-2; 7 bases fit TRBD1. With V trimmed by 11 bases and J by 2 bases, 8 bases remained unmatched. The CDR3 extends over 13 amino acids. Germline V lookup: CDR1 SNHLY, CDR2 FYNNEI.

The rearrangement uses TRBV12-3 or TRBV12-4 and TRBJ1-5, with D unresolved. The CDR3 runs to 15 residues. Trimming cost V 5 bases and J 2 bases, with 13 bases left between them. The CDR3 spells CASSPMGTGNQPQHF. CDR3 bases: TGTGCCAGCAGTCCCATGGGAACAGGCAATCAGCCCCAGCATTTT.

J is TRBJ2-2 and V is TRBV12-3 or TRBV12-4; 10 bases are shared with TRBD2. Trimming cost V 6 bases and J 2 bases; bases outside gene matches: 9. The CDR3 loop spans 17 amino acids. Here the CDR3 reads CASSRPTSGDNTGELFF. The CDR3 DNA is TGTGCCAGCAGCAGACCAACTAGCGGGGACAACACCGGGGAGCTGTTTTTT.

The gene calls are TRBV7-2 and TRBJ2-3; a possible D gene is TRBD1 (6 bases). CDR3 length equals 15 residues. V was pared by 1 base and J by 0 bases, with 8 bases between. In germline, CDR1 is SGHTA, CDR2 FQGNSA. Here the CDR3 reads CASSLDRESTDTQYF. Written as DNA, the CDR3 is TGTGCCAGCAGCTTAGACAGGGAAAGCACAGATACGCAGTATTTT.

The chain's CDR3 is CASSPTAYSGNTIYF. The DNA of the CDR3 is TGTGCCAGTAGTCCGACAGCCTACTCTGGAAACACCATATATTTT. The V and J genes are TRBV19 and TRBJ1-3; TRBD1 is a possible D gene (5 bases). This CDR3 region has 15 residues. Between the trimmed V and J ends, which lost 5 bases and 0 bases, there was a span of 11 bases. CDR1 and CDR2 (germline): LNHDA, SQIVND (reference sequence).

V usage is TRBV5-3 and J usage is TRBJ1-1; TRBD1 is a possible D gene (5 bases). TRBV5-3 is an ORF, and what it does is uncertain. V dropped 8 bases and J dropped 6 bases, with 20 bases sitting between them. The CDR3 has 14 amino acids. The CDR3: CASREGLGISEAFF. CDR3 coding DNA: TGTGCCAGCAGGGAAGGATTGGGGATCTCTGAAGCTTTCTTT.

This clonotype has a count of ten or more. The chain is built from TRBV7-8 and TRBJ2-5; maybe TRBD2 (5 bases). V lost 5 bases and J lost 5, with 12 bases in between. The germline V gene has CDR1 SGHVS and CDR2 FQNEAQ. The CDR3 covers 13 residues. CDR3 residues: CASSPLGEETQYF. CDR3 DNA sequence: TGTGCCAGCAGCCCCCTCGGGGAGGAGACCCAGTACTTC.